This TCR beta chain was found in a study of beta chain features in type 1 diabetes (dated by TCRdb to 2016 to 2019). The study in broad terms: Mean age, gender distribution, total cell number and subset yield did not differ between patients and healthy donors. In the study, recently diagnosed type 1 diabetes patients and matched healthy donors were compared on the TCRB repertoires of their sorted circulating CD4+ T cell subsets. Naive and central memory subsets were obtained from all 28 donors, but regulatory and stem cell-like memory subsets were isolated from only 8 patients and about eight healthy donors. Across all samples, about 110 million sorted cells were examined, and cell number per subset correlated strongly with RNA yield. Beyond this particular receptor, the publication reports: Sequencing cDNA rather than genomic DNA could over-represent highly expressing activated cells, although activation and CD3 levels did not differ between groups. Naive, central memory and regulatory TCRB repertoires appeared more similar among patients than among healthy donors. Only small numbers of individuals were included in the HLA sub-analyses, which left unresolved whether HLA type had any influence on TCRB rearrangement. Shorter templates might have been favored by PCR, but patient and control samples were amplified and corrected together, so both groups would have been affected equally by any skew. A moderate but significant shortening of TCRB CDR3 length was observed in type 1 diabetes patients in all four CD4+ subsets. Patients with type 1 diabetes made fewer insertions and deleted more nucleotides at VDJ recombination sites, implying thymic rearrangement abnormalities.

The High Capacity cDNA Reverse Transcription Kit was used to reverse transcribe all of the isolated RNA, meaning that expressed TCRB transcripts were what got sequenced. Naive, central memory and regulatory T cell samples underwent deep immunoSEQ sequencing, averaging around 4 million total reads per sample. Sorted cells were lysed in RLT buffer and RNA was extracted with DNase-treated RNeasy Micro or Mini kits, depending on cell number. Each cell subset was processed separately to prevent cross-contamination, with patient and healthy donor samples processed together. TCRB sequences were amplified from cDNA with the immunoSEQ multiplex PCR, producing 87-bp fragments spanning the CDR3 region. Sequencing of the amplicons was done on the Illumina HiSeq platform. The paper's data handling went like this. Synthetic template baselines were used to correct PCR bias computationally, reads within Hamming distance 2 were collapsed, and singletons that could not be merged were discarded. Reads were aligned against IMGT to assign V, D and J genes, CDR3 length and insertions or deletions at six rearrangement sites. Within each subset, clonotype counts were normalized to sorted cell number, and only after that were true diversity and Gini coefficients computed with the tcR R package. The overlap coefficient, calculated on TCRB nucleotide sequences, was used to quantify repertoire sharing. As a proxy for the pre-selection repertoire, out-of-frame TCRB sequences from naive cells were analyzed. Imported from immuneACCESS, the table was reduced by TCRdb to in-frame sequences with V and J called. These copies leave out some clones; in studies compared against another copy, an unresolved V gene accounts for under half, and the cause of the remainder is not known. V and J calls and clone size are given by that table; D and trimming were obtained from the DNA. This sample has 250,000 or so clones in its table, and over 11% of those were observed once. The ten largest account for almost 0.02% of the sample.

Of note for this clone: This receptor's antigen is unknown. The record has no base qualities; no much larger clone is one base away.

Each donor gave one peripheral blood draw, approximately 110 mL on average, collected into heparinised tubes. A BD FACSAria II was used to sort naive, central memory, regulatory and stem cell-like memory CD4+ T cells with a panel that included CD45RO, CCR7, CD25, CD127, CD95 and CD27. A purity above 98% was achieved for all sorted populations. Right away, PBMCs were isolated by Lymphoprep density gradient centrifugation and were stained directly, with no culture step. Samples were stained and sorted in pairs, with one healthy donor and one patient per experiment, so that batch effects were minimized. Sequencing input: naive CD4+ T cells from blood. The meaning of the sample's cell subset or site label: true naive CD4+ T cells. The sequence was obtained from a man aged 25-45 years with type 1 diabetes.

The CDR3 is CASRQGSNSPLHF. The nucleotide sequence is TGTGCCAGCCGACAGGGGAGTAATTCACCCCTCCACTTT. Recombination connected TRBV27 to TRBJ1-6, with 8 central nucleotides matching TRBD1. The germline V end is reduced by 8 bases and the J end by 6 bases; junction bases left unmatched: 3. The CDR3, from cysteine to phenylalanine, totals 13 residues. CDR3 DNA is the only sequence kept; it has 39 bases, read in frame from the first base. CDR1 and CDR2 were assigned from the germline V gene (reference sequence) as MNHEY and SMNVEV.